The 9 T cell receptor beta chains below were found in one sample sequenced in a study of shared clonotypes between healthy human individuals. TCRdb's table, derived via immunoSEQ multiplex PCR, lists solely in-frame clones and lacks some. Of fewer than 650,000 clones in the sample, around three quarters were seen once. The specimen sequenced was PBMCs. These receptors all stem from a woman aged 40 to 50 in good health. Some clones in this sample may be carry-over from other donors' samples.

The chain couples TRBV28 to TRBJ2-7; 9 nucleotides match TRBD2. The germline gives CDR1 MDHEN, CDR2 SYDVKM. The CDR3 runs 15 residues. The ends lost 5 bases at V and 3 bases at J; junction bases unmatched: 8. The CDR3 DNA sequence: TGTGCCAGCAGTACAATAGCGGGAGAGAACTACGAGCAGTACTTC. It is translated as CASSTIAGENYEQYF.

J is TRBJ1-5 and V is TRBV19, with TRBD1 matching over 8 bases. The CDR3 is 14 amino acids. The V gene end was trimmed by 7 bases and the J gene end by 0 bases; junction bases not matched to a gene: 2. Looked up from germline, CDR1 is LNHDA and CDR2 is SQIVND (reference sequence). This chain's CDR3 is CASTDRVSNQPQHF. The CDR3 DNA reads TGTGCCAGTACGGACAGGGTTAGCAATCAGCCCCAGCATTTT. The full variable domain, completed using reference TRBV19 and TRBJ1-5, is DGGITQSPKYLFRKEGQNVTLSCEQNLNHDAMYWYRQDPGQGLRLIYYSQIVNDFQKGDIAEGYSVSREKKESFPLTVTSAQKNPTAFYLCASTDRVSNQPQHFGDGTRLSIL.

The chain couples TRBV28 to TRBJ2-1; no firm D call. V was cut by 7 bases and J by 0 bases, with 16 bases left in between. In germline, CDR1 is MDHEN, CDR2 SYDVKM. The CDR3 is 16 amino acids. DNA for the CDR3: TGTGCCAGCACCCTCCCGGGCGCGAGCTCCTACAATGAGCAGTTCTTC. Amino acids: CASTLPGASSYNEQFF.

The V call is TRBV28, the J call TRBJ2-7; weak D call: TRBD2 (5 bases). This CDR3 spans 14 amino acids. Germline V gives CDR1 MDHEN, CDR2 SYDVKM. V dropped 7 bases and J dropped 3 bases, with 16 bases sitting between them. CDR3: CASTLRTGGYEQYF. As DNA, the CDR3 is TGTGCCAGCACCCTTCGGACTGGCGGCTACGAGCAGTACTTC.

J is TRBJ1-1 and V is TRBV6-6; D remains ambiguous. V dropped 2 bases and J dropped 4 bases, with 11 bases sitting between them. This CDR3 is 14 amino acids long. Germline lookup yields CDR1 MNHNY and CDR2 SVGAGI (reference sequence). CDR3 DNA sequence: TGTGCCAGCAGTTACGGGTGGGCGAGCACTGAAGCTTTCTTT. Its translation is CASSYGWASTEAFF.

The gene calls are TRBV11-2 and TRBJ2-7; 8 nucleotides match TRBD1. J gave up 6 bases and V 5 bases, and 6 bases lay outside the gene matches. From germline, CDR1 is SGHAT and CDR2 FQNNGV. The CDR3 runs 13 residues. CDR3: CASSRTGRLEQYF. CDR3 DNA: TGTGCCAGCAGCCGGACAGGGCGGCTCGAGCAGTACTTC.

This clone was detected only once. The sample carries other DNA sequences with the same CDR3. This sequence joins TRBV29-1 and TRBJ2-7; 9 bases align to TRBD2. Germline values: CDR1 SQVTM, CDR2 ANQGSEA. Trimming at V came to 1 base and at J to 6 bases, leaving 4 bases not matched to a gene. The CDR3 extends over 13 amino acids. The CDR3 loop is CSVEVAGAGEQYF. The CDR3 DNA reads as TGCAGCGTTGAAGTAGCGGGAGCCGGCGAGCAGTACTTC.

CDR3 sequence reads: CASSLSAGESQPQHF. The CDR3 bases are TGTGCCAGCAGTTTATCGGCGGGGGAGTCGCAGCCCCAGCATTTT. The rearrangement links TRBV28 to TRBJ1-5; maybe TRBD1 (5 bases). V was trimmed by 1 base and J by 7 bases, leaving 14 bases between them. Per the germline V gene, CDR1 is MDHEN and CDR2 is SYDVKM. This CDR3 region has 15 residues.

This chain uses TRBV11-3 with TRBJ2-7, with TRBD1 identical over 7 bases. Germline V gene data show CDR1 as SGHNT and CDR2 as YENEEA. CDR3 length: 13 amino acids. J gave up 2 bases and V 5 bases, and 3 bases lay outside the gene matches. CDR3 coding DNA: TGTGCCAGCAGCCCTGGGACAGCCTACGAGCAGTACTTC. This sequence encodes CASSPGTAYEQYF.